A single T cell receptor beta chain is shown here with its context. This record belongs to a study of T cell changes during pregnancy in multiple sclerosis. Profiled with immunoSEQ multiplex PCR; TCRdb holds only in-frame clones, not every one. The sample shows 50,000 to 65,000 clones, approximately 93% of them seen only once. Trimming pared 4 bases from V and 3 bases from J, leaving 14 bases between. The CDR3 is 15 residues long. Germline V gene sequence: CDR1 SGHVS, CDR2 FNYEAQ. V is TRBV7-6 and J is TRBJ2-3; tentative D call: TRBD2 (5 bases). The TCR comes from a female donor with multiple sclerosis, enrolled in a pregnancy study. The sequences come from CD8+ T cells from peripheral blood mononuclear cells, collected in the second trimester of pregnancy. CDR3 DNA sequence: TGTGCCAGCAGCTGGAGCGGTCCTGAGACAGATACGCAGTATTTT. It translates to CASSWSGPETDTQYF.